This entry describes one T cell receptor (beta chain). Clones were read by immunoSEQ multiplex PCR, and TCRdb kept only the in-frame ones, dropping some. The repertoire holds some 140,000 clones, with around 73% as singletons. The sample is drawn from a study of blood T cell repertoires in COVID-19. Across the whole study: Specimens from acute and convalescent COVID-19 originated in the United States, Italy and Spain.

V was cut by 5 bases and J by 6 bases, with 8 bases left in between. The CDR3 has 11 amino acids. The germline CDR1 and CDR2 sequences are MNHNY and SVGAGI (reference sequence). This TCR derives from a man aged 60 to 69 who had recovered from COVID-19. V usage is TRBV6-6 and J usage is TRBJ2-7; TRBD1 might be the D (6 bases). Sample: peripheral blood. Here the CDR3 DNA reads TGTGCCAGCAGTCGACAGGTCGAGCAGTACTTC. Its protein is CASSRQVEQYF.